The clone carrying this T cell receptor (beta chain) came up a few times. The antigen remains unidentified. Primed by a sample-barcoded 5' primer and a J-beta primer mix, a second PCR proceeded for about 7 to 11 cycles. Tagging of each cDNA molecule was performed by a template-switch adaptor with 12 random nucleotides. MiXCR, run by TCRdb on the 5' RACE reads, gives a single entry per CDR3 protein. This sample has roughly 1,700,000 distinct CDR3 sequences; roughly 27% occur once, and the top ten carry 7.7%. The data were obtained in a study of blood T cells in healthy people across ages. As for the study in general: Capture by template switching was about one barcoded beta molecule per two T cells. Study conclusions and caveats: Any changes in expanded clonotypes were possibly confounded, as donor CMV status remained unknown.

Germline CDR1 MDHEN, CDR2 SYDVKM. V gave up 1 base and J gave up 1 base, with 7 bases separating them. The CDR3 is 15 amino acids. The V and J genes are TRBV28 and TRBJ1-4, with D hard to call. Sequencing was carried out using blood. This TCR came from a woman in her twenties or thirties in good health. In DNA, the CDR3 is TGTGCCAGCAGTTTATCGCGGGGAACTAATGAAAAACTGTTTTTT. Residues: CASSLSRGTNEKLFF.